This TCR beta chain was recovered during a study of CD8 T cells in Susac syndrome. This clonotype was picked up one time. While CD8+ and CD4+ T cells were isolated negatively, TEMRA cells were enriched by FACS. Reverse transcription of roughly 0.45 to 1 ug RNA used random hexamers. Via MiXCR, TCRdb re-called the immunoSEQ multiplex PCR reads, giving one row per CDR3 protein. The sample contains 130,000 or so distinct CDR3 sequences, over 80% of which appear only once. From germline, CDR1 is SEHNR and CDR2 FQNEAQ (reference sequence). The V end was cut by 3 bases, the J end by 4 bases, with 6 bases between. CDR3 size: 12 residues.

Sequenced: CD8+ T cells from PBMCs. The genes are TRBV7-9 and TRBJ1-1, with D hard to call. The receptor was derived from a human donor with multiple sclerosis. Written as DNA, the CDR3 is TGTGCCAGCAGCTTTTCGGGCACTGAAGCTTTCTTT. It is translated as CASSFSGTEAFF.